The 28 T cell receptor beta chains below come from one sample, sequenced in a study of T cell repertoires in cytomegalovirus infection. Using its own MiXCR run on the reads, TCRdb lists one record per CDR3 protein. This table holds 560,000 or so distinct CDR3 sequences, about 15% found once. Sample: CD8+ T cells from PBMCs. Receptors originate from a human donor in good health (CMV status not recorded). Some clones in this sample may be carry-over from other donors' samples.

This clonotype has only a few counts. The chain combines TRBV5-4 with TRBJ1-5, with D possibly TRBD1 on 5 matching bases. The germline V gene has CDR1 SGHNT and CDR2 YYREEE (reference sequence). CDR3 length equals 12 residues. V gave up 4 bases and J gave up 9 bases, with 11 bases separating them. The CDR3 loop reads CASSGGVGPQHF. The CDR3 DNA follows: TGTGCCAGCAGCGGGGGGGTCGGGCCCCAGCATTTT.

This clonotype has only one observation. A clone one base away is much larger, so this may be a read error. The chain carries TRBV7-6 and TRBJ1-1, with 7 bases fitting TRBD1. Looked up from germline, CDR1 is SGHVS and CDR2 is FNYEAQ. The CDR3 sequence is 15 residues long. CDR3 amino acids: CACSLVQGVRTEAFF. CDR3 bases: TGTGCCTGCAGCTTAGTTCAGGGGGTCCGGACTGAAGCTTTCTTT. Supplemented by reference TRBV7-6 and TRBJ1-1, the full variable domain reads GAGVSQSPRYKVTKRGQDVALRCDPISGHVSLYWYRQALGQGPEFLTYFNYEAQQDKSGLPNDRFSAERPEGSISTLTIQRTEQRDSAMYRCACSLVQGVRTEAFFGQGTRLTVV.

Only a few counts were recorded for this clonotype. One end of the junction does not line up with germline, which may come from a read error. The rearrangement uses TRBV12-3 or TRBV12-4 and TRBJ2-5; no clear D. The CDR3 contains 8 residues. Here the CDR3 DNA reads TGTGCCAGCAGTCCCAGCGACTTC. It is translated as CASSPSDF.

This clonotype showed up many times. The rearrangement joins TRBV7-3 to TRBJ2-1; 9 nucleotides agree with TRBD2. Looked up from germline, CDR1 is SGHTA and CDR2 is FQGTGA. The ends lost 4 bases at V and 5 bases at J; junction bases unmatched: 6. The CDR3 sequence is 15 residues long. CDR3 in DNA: TGTGCCAGCAGCTCCGGGACTAGCCCCCACAATGAGCAGTTCTTC. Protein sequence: CASSSGTSPHNEQFF. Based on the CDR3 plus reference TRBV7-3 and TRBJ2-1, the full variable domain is GAGVSQTPSNKVTEKGKYVELRCDPISGHTALYWYRQSLGQGPEFLIYFQGTGAADDSGLPNDRFFAVRPEGSVSTLKIQRTERGDSAVYLCASSSGTSPHNEQFFGPGTRLTVL.

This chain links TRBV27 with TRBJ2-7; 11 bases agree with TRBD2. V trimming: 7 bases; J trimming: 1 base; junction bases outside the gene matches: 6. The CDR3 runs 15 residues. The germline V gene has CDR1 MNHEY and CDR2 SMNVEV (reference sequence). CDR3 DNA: TGTGCCAGCAATTTTTCTAGCGGGAGGTCCTACGAGCAGTACTTC. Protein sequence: CASNFSSGRSYEQYF.

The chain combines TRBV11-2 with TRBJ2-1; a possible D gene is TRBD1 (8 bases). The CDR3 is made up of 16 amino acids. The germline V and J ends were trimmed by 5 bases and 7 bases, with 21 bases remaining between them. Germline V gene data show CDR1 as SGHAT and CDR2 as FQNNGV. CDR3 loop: CASSGGDRTIGNEQFF. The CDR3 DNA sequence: TGTGCCAGCAGCGGGGGGGACAGGACTATCGGGAATGAGCAGTTCTTC.

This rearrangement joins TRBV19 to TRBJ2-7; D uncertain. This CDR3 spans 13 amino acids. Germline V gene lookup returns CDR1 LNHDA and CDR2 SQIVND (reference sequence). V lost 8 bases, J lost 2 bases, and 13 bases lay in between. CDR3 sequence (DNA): TGTGCCAGTTCCGGGTCCACAACCTACGAGCAGTACTTC. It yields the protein CASSGSTTYEQYF.

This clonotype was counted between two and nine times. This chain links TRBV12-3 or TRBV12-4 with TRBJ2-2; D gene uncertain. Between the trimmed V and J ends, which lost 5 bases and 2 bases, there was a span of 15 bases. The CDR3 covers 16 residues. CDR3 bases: TGTGCCAGCAGTGGAACATTAAGACTTAACACCGGGGAGCTGTTTTTT. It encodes CASSGTLRLNTGELFF.

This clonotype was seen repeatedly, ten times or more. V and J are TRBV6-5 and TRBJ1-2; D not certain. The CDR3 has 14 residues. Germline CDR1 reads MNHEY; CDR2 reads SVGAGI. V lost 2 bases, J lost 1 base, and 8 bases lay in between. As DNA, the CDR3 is TGTGCCAGCAGTTACCGAGGGATTAACTATGGCTACACCTTC. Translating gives CASSYRGINYGYTF.

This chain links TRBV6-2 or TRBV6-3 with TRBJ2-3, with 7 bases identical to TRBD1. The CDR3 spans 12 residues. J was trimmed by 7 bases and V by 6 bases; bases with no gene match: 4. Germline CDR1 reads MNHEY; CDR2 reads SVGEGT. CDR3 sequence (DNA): TGTGCCAGCAGCCCACAGGGGAATACGCAGTATTTT. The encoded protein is CASSPQGNTQYF.

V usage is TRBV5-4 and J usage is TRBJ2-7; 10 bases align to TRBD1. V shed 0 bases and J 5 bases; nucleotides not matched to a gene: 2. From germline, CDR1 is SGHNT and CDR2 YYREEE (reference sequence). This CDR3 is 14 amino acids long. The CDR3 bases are TGTGCCAGCAGCTTGGGGGACAGGGGCCACGAGCAGTACTTC. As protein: CASSLGDRGHEQYF.

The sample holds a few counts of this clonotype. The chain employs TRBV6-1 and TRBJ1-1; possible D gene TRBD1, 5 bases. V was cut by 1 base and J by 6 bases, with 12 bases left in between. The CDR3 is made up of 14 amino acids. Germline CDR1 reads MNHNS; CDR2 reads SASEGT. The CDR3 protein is CASSEVRQGAEAFF. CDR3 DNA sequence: TGTGCCAGCAGTGAAGTAAGGCAGGGAGCTGAAGCTTTCTTT.

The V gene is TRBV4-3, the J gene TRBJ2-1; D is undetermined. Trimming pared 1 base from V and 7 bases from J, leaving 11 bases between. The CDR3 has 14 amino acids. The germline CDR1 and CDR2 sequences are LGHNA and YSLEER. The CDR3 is CASSQGPLSNEQFF. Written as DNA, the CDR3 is TGCGCCAGCAGCCAAGGCCCACTGTCAAATGAGCAGTTCTTC.

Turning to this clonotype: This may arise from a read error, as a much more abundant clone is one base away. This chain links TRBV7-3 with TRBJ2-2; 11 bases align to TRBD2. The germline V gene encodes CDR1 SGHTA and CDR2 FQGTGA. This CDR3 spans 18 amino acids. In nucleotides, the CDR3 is TGTGCCAGCAGCTTTGCCTATAGCGGGGGGGAGAACACCGGGGAGGTGTTTTTT. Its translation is CASSFAYSGGENTGEVFF.

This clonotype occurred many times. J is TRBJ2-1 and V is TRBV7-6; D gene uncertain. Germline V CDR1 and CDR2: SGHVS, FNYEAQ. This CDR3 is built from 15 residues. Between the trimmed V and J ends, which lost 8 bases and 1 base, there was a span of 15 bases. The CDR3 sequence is CASSQIGRSYNEQFF. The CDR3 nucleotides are TGTGCCAGCTCTCAGATAGGCCGGTCCTACAATGAGCAGTTCTTC.

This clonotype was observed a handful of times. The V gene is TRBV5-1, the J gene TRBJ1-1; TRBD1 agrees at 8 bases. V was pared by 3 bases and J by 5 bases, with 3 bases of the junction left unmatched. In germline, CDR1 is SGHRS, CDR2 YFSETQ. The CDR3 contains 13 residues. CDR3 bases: TGCGCCAGCAGCTCAGGGGGCGAGACTGAAGCTTTCTTT. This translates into CASSSGGETEAFF.

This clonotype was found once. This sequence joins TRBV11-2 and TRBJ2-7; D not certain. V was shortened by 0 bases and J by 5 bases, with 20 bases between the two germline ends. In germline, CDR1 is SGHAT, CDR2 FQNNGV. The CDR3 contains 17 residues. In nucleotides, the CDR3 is TGTGCCAGCAGCTTAGATCTGCTGGTTGAGTCTGCCAACGAGCAGTACTTC. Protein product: CASSLDLLVESANEQYF. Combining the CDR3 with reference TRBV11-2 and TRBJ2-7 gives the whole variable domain EAGVAQSPRYKIIEKRQSVAFWCNPISGHATLYWYQQILGQGPKLLIQFQNNGVVDDSQLPKDRFSAERLKGVDSTLKIQPAKLEDSAVYLCASSLDLLVESANEQYFGPGTRLTVT.

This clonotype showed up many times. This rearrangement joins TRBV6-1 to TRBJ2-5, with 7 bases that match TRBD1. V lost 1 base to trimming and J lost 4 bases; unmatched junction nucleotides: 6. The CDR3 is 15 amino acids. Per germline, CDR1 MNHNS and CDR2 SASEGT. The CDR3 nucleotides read TGTGCCAGCAGTGAAGAGAACAGGGGCGGAGAGACCCAGTACTTC. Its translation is CASSEENRGGETQYF.

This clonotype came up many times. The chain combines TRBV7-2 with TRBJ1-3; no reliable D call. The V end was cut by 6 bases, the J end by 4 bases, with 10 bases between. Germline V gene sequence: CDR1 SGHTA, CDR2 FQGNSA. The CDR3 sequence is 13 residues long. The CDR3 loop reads CASSHQGGNTIYF. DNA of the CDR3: TGTGCCAGCAGTCATCAAGGCGGAAACACCATATATTTT. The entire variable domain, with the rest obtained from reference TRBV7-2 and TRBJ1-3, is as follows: GAGVSQSPSNKVTEKGKDVELRCDPISGHTALYWYRQSLGQGLEFLIYFQGNSAPDKSGLPSDRFSAERTGGSVSTLTIQRTQQEDSAVYLCASSHQGGNTIYFGEGSWLTVV.

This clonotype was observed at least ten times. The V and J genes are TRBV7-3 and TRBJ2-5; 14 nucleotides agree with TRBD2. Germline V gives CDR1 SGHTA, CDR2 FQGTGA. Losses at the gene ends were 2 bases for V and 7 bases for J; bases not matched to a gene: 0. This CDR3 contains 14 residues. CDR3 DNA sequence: TGTGCCAGCAGCTTAGGGACTAGCGGGGGGACCCAGTACTTC. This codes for CASSLGTSGGTQYF.

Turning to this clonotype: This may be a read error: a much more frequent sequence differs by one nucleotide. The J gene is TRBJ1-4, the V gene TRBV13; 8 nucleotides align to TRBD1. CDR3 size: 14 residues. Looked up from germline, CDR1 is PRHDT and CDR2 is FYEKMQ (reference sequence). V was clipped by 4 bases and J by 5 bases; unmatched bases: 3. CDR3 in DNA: TGTGCCAGCAGCTCGACAGGGGAAAATGAAAAACTGTTTTTT. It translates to CASSSTGENEKLFF.

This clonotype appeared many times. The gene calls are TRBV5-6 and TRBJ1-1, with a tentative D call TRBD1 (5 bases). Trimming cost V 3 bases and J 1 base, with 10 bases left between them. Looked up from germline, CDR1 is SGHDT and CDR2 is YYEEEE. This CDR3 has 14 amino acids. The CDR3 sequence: CASSSPTENTEAFF. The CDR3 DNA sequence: TGTGCCAGCAGCTCTCCGACAGAGAACACTGAAGCTTTCTTT.

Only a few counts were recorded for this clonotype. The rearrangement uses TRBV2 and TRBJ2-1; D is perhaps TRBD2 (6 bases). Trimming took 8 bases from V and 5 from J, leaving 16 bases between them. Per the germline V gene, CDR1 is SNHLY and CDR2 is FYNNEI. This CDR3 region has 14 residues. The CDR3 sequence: CASLGGQLNNEQFF. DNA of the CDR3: TGTGCCAGCCTCGGGGGTCAGCTTAACAATGAGCAGTTCTTC. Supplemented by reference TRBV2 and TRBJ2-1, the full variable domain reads EPEVTQTPSHQVTQMGQEVILRCVPISNHLYFYWYRQILGQKVEFLVSFYNNEISEKSEIFDDQFSVERPDGSNFTLKIRSTKLEDSAMYFCASLGGQLNNEQFFGPGTRLTVL.

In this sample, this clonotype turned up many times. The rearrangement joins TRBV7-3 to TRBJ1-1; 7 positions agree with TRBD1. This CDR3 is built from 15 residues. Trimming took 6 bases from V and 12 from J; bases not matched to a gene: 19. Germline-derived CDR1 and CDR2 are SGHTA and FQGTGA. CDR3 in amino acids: CASRTTVEGAARTFF. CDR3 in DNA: TGTGCCAGCAGGACCACCGTAGAGGGGGCGGCGAGGACTTTCTTT. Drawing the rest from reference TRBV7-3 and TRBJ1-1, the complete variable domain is GAGVSQTPSNKVTEKGKYVELRCDPISGHTALYWYRQSLGQGPEFLIYFQGTGAADDSGLPNDRFFAVRPEGSVSTLKIQRTERGDSAVYLCASRTTVEGAARTFFGQGTRLTVV.

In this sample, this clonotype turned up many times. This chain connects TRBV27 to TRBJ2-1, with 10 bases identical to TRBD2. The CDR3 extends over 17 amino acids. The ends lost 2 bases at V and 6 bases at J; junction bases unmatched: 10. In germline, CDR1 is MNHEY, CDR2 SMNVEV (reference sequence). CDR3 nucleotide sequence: TGTGCCAGCAGTTTAAGGCGCAGTCTAGCGGGGGCCAATGAGCAGTTCTTC. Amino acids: CASSLRRSLAGANEQFF.

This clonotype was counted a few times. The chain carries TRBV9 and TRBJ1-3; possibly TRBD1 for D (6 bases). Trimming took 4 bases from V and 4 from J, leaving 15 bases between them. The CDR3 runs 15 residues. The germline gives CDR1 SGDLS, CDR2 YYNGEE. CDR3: CASSSAFGQGNTIYF. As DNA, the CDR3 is TGTGCCAGCAGCTCAGCCTTCGGACAGGGAAACACCATATATTTT.

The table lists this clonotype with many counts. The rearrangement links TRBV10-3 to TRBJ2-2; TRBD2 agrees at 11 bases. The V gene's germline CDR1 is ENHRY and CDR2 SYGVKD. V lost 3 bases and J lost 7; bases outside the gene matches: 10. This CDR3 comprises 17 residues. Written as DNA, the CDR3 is TGTGCCATCAGTGATCCGCAGACTAGCGGGACGATCGGGGAGCTGTTTTTT. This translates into CAISDPQTSGTIGELFF.

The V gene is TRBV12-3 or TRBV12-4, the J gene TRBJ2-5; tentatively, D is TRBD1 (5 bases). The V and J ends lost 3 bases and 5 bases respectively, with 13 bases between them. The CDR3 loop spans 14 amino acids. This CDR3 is CASSFSPGMETQYF. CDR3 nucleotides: TGTGCCAGCAGTTTTTCCCCAGGGATGGAGACCCAGTACTTC.